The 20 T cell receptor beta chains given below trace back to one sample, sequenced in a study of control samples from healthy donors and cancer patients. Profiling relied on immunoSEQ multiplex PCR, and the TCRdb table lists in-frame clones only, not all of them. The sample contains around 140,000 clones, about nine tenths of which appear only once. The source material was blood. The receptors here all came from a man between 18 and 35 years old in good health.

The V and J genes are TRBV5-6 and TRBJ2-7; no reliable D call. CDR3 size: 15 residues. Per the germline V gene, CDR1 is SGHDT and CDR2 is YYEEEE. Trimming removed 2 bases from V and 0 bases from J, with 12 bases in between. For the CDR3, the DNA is TGTGCCAGCAGCTTTAGGATCCCGGGCTCCTACGAGCAGTACTTC. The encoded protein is CASSFRIPGSYEQYF.

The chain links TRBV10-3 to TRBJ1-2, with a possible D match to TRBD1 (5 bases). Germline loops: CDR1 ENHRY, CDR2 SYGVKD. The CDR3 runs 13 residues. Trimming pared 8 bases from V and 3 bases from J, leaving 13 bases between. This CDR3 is CAIGRDRDYGYTF. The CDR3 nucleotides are TGTGCCATCGGGAGGGACCGGGACTATGGCTACACCTTC.

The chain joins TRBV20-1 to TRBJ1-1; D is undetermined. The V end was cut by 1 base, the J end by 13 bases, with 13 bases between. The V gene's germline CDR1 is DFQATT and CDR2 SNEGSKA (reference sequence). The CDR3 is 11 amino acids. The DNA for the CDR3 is TGCAGTGCTAGAGGAGAAAACTCCCGTTTCTTT. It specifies CSARGENSRFF.

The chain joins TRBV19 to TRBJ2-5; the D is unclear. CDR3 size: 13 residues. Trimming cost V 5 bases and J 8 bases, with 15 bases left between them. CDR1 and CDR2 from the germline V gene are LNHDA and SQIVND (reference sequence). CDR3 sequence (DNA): TGTGCCAGTAGTTCGTCCGACACGGCAACCCAGTACTTC. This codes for CASSSSDTATQYF.

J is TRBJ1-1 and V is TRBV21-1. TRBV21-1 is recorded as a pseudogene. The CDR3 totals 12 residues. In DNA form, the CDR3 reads TGTGCCAGCAGCCGAAAGGGCGGGGGCGGTTTCTTT. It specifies CASSRKGGGGFF.

The CDR3 DNA is TGTGCCAGCAGCCTACTAGCGGGGGGGCAAGATACGCAGTATTTT. Amino acid sequence: CASSLLAGGQDTQYF. The chain carries TRBV5-4 and TRBJ2-3; TRBD2 matches at 13 bases. The J segment lost 5 bases and the V segment lost 4 bases, leaving 4 bases of the junction unmatched. The CDR3 spans 15 residues. Germline V gene data show CDR1 as SGHNT and CDR2 as YYREEE (reference sequence).

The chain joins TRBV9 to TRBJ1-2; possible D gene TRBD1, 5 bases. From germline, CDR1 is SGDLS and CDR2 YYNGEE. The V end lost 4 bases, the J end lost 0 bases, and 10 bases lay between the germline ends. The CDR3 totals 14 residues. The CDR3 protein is CASSRDSTNYGYTF. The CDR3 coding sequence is TGTGCCAGCAGCCGGGACTCAACTAACTATGGCTACACCTTC. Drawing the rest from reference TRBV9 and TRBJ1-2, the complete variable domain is DSGVTQTPKHLITATGQRVTLRCSPRSGDLSVYWYQQSLDQGLQFLIQYYNGEERAKGNILERFSAQQFPDLHSELNLSSLELGDSALYFCASSRDSTNYGYTFGSGTRLTVV.

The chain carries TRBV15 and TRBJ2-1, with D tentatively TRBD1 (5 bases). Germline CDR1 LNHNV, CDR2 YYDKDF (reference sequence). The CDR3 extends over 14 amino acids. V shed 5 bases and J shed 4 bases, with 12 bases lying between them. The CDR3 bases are TGTGCCACCAGCGCAGGGATGACTTACAATGAGCAGTTCTTC. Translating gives CATSAGMTYNEQFF.

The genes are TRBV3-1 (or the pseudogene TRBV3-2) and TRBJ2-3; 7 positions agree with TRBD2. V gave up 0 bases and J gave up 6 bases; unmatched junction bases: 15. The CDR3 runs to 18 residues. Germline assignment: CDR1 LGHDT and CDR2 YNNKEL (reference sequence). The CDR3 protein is CASSQEASRTRIEDTQYF. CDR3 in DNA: TGTGCCAGCAGCCAAGAGGCCTCTAGGACTAGGATTGAGGATACGCAGTATTTT.

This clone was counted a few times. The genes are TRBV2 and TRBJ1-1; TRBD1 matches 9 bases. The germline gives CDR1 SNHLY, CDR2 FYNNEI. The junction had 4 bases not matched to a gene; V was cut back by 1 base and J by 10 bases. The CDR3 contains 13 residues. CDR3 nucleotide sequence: TGTGCCAGCAGTGAAGAACAGGGGGCAGTAGCTTTCTTT. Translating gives CASSEEQGAVAFF.

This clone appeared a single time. CDR3 DNA sequence: TGTGCCAGTAGTATGACTGGAGAGGGAGGTCAGCCCCAGCATTTT. Encoded protein: CASSMTGEGGQPQHF. This chain joins TRBV19 and TRBJ1-5; D remains ambiguous. Germline lookup yields CDR1 LNHDA and CDR2 SQIVND (reference sequence). V lost 3 bases and J lost 6, with 15 bases in between. The CDR3 covers 15 residues. Variable domain in full (rest from reference TRBV19 and TRBJ1-5): DGGITQSPKYLFRKEGQNVTLSCEQNLNHDAMYWYRQDPGQGLRLIYYSQIVNDFQKGDIAEGYSVSREKKESFPLTVTSAQKNPTAFYLCASSMTGEGGQPQHFGDGTRLSIL.

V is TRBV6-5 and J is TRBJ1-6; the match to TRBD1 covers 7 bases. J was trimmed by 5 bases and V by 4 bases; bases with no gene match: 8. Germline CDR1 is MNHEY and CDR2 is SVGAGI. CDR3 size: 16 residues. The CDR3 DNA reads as TGTGCCAGCAGTTTGTGGACAGGTGATAATAATTCACCCCTCCACTTT. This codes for CASSLWTGDNNSPLHF.

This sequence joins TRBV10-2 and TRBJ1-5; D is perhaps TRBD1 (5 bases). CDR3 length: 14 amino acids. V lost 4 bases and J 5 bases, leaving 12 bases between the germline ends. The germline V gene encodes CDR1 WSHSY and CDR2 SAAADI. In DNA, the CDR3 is TGCGCCAGCAGTGTGAGGTTGACAGATCAGCCCCAGCATTTT. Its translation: CASSVRLTDQPQHF.

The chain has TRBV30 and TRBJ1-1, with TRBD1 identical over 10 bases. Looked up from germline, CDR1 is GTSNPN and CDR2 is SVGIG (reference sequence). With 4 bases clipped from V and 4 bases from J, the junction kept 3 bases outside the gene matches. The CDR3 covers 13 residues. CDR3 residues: CAWNGQGGTEAFF. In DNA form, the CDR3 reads TGTGCCTGGAACGGACAGGGGGGCACTGAAGCTTTCTTT. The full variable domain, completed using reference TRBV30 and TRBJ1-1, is SQTIHQWPATLVQPVGSPLSLECTVEGTSNPNLYWYRQAAGRGLQLLFYSVGIGQISSEVPQNLSASRPQDRQFILSSKKLLLSDSGFYLCAWNGQGGTEAFFGQGTRLTVV.

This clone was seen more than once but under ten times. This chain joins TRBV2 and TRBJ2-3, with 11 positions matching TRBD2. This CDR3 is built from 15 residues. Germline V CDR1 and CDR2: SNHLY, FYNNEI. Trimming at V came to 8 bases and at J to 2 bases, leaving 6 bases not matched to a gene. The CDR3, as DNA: TGTGCCAGCTCAACTAGCGGGGGTTTCACAGATACGCAGTATTTT. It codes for CASSTSGGFTDTQYF.

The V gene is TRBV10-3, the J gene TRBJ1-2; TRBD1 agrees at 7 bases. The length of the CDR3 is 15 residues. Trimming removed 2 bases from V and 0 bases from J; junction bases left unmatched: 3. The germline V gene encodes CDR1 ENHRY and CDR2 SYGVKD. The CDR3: CAISERQGSNYGYTF. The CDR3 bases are TGTGCCATCAGTGAGCGACAGGGTTCTAACTATGGCTACACCTTC.

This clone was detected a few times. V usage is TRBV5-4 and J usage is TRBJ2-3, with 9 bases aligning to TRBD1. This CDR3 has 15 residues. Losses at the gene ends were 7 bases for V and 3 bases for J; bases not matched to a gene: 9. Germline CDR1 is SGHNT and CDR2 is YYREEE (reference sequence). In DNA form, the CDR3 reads TGTGCCAGCGCCCCCTGGGACAGGGCTACAGATACGCAGTATTTT. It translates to CASAPWDRATDTQYF.

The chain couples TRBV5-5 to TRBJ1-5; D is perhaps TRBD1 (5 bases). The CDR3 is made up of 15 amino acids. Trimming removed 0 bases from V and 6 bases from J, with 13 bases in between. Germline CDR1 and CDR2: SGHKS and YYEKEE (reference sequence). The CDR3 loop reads CASSLGVGRSQPQHF. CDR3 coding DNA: TGTGCCAGCAGCTTGGGAGTGGGGCGCAGTCAGCCCCAGCATTTT.

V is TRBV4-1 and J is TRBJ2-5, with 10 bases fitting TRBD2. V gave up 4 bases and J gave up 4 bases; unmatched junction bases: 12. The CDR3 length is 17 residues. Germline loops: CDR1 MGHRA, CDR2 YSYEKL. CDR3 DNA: TGCGCCAGCAGCCGCCGCCTAGCGGGGGCGACGGTAGAGACCCAGTACTTC. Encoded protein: CASSRRLAGATVETQYF.

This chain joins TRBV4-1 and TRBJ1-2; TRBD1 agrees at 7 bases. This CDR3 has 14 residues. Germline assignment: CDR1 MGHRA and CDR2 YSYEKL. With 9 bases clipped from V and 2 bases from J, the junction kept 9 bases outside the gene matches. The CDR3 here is CASRAQGQNYGYTF. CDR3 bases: TGCGCCAGTAGGGCCCAGGGACAGAACTATGGCTACACCTTC.